Below, one T cell receptor beta chain is given with its context. Patients from Seattle were sampled longitudinally, starting during active infection. The data belong to a study of blood T cell repertoires in COVID-19. Study-level information: The study drew acute and convalescent COVID-19 samples from the United States, Italy and Spain.

The assay was immunoSEQ multiplex PCR, and TCRdb's table has in-frame clones only and misses some. The sample lists about 360,000 clones, approximately 86% occurring once. The TCR was taken from a woman aged 55-69 years with COVID-19, enrolled during active disease. The sample comprised peripheral blood.

The CDR3 nucleotides are TGTGCCAGCAGTTACCCGGTCGGACAGGGGGAAGAGATGCTGTTTTTT. It encodes CASSYPVGQGEEMLFF. V gene TRBV6-6 combines with J gene TRBJ1-4, with TRBD1 identical over 10 bases. The germline V gene encodes CDR1 MNHNY and CDR2 SVGAGI (reference sequence). V gave up 2 bases and J gave up 14 bases; unmatched junction bases: 14. This CDR3 is built from 16 residues.